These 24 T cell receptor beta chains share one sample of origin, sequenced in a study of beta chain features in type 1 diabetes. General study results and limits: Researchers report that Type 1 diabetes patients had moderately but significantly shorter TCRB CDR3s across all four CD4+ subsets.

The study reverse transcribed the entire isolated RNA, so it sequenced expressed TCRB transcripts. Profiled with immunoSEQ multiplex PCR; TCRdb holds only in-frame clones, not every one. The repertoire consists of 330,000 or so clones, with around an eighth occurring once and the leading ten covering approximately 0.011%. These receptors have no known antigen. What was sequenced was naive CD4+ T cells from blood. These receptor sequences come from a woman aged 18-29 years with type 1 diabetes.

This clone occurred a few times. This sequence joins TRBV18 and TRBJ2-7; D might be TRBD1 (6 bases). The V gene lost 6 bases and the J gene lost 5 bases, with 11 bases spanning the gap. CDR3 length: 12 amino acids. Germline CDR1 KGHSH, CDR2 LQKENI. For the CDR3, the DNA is TGTGCCAGCTCCCCCACAGGGAACGAGCAGTACTTC. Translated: CASSPTGNEQYF. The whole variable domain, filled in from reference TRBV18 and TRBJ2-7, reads NAGVMQNPRHLVRRRGQEARLRCSPMKGHSHVYWYRQLPEEGLKFMVYLQKENIIDESGMPKERFSAEFPKEGPSILRIQQVVRGDSAAYFCASSPTGNEQYFGPGTRLTVT.

The CDR3 sequence: CATRRDGGAKNIQYF. The CDR3 DNA is TGTGCCACCAGGAGGGACGGGGGGGCCAAAAACATTCAGTACTTC. The chain links TRBV15 to TRBJ2-4, with 7 bases matching TRBD2. CDR1 and CDR2 (germline): LNHNV, YYDKDF (reference sequence). The CDR3 extends over 15 amino acids. V lost 6 bases, J lost 1 base, and 6 bases stayed unmatched.

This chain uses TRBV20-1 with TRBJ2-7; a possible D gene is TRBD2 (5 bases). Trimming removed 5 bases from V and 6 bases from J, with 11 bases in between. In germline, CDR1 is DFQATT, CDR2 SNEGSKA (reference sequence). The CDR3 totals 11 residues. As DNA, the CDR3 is TGCAGTGCTCGGGGTCCGACCGAGCAGTACTTC. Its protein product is CSARGPTEQYF.

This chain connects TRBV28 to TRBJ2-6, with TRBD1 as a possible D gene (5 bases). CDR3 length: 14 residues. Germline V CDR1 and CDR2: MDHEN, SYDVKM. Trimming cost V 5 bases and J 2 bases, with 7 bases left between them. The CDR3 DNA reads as TGTGCCAGCAGTCCAGGGCCTGGGGCCAACGTCCTGACTTTC. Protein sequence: CASSPGPGANVLTF.

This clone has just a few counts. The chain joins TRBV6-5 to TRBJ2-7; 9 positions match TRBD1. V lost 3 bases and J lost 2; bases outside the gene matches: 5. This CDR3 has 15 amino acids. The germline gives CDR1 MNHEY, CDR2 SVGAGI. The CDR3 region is CASSYGDRAPYEQYF. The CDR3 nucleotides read TGTGCCAGCAGTTATGGGGACAGGGCCCCCTACGAGCAGTACTTC.

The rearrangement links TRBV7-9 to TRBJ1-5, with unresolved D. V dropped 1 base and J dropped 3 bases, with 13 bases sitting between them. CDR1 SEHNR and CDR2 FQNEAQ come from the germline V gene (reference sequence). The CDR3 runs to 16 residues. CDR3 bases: TGTGCCAGCAGCTTAGAGGCGGGAAGGAACAATCAGCCCCAGCATTTT. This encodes CASSLEAGRNNQPQHF.

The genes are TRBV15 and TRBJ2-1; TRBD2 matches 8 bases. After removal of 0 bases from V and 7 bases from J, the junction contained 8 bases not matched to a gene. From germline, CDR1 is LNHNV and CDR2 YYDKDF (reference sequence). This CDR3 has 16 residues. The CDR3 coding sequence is TGTGCCACCAGCAGAGATCGAGTAGCGGGGAGAAATGAGCAGTTCTTC. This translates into CATSRDRVAGRNEQFF.

The CDR3 spells CASSQDLGQGEVSGYTF. CDR3 in DNA: TGTGCCAGCAGCCAAGATCTTGGACAGGGGGAGGTTAGTGGCTACACCTTC. The chain couples TRBV4-2 to TRBJ1-2; 10 bases map to TRBD1. After removal of 0 bases from V and 7 bases from J, the junction contained 11 bases not matched to a gene. Germline V gene sequence: CDR1 LGHNA, CDR2 YNFKEQ. The CDR3 is 17 amino acids.

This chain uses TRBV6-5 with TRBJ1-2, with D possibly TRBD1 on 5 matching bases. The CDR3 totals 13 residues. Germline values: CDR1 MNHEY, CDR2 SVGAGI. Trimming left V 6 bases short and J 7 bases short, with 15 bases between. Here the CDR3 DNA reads TGTGCCAGCAGGCTCCAGGGTTCCCCTGGCTACACCTTC. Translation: CASRLQGSPGYTF.

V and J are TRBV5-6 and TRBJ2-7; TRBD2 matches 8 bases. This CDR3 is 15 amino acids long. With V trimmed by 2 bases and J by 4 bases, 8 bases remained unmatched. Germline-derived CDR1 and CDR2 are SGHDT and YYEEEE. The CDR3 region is CASSLRVAGIYEQYF. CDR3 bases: TGTGCCAGCAGCTTAAGAGTAGCGGGGATATACGAGCAGTACTTC. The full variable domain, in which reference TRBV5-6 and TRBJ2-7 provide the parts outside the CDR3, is DAGVTQSPTHLIKTRGQQVTLRCSPKSGHDTVSWYQQALGQGPQFIFQYYEEEERQRGNFPDRFSGHQFPNYSSELNVNALLLGDSALYLCASSLRVAGIYEQYFGPGTRLTVT.

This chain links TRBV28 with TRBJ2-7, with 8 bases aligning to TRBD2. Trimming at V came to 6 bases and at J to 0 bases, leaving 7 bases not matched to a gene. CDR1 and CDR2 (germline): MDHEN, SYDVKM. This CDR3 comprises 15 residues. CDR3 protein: CASRDTSGSSYEQYF. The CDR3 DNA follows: TGTGCCAGCAGGGATACTAGCGGTAGCTCCTACGAGCAGTACTTC.

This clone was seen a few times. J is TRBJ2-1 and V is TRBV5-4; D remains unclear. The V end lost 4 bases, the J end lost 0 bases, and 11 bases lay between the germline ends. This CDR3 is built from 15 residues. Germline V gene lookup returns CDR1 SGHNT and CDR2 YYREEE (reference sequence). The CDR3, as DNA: TGTGCCAGCAGCCTGCATTCGAGCTCCTACAATGAGCAGTTCTTC. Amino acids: CASSLHSSSYNEQFF.

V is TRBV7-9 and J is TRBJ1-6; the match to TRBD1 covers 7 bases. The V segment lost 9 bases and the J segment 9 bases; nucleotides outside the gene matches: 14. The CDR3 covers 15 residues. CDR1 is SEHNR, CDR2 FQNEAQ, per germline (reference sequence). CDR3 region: CASRDAGQLASPLHF. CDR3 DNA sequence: TGTGCCAGTAGAGACGCGGGACAGTTGGCTTCACCCCTCCACTTT.

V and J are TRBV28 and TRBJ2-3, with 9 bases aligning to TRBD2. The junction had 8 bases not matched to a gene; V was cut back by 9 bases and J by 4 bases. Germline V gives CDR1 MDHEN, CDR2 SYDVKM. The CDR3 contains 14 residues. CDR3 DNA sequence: TGTGCCAGTCAAGCGGGGGGCCTCTCAGATACGCAGTATTTT. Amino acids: CASQAGGLSDTQYF.

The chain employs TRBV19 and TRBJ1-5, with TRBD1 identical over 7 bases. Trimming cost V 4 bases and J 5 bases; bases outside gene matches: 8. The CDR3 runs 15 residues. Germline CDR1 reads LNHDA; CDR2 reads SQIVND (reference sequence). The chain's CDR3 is CASSTTGTFDQPQHF. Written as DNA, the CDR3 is TGTGCCAGTAGTACGACAGGGACCTTTGATCAGCCCCAGCATTTT.

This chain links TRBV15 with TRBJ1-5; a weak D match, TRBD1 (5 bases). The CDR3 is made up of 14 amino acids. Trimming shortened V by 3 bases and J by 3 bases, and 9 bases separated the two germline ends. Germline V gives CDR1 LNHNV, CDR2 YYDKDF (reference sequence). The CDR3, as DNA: TGTGCCACCAGCAGCCGACAGATCAATCAGCCCCAGCATTTT. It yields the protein CATSSRQINQPQHF. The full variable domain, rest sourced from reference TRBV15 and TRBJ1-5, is DAMVIQNPRYQVTQFGKPVTLSCSQTLNHNVMYWYQQKSSQAPKLLFHYYDKDFNNEADTPDNFQSRRPNTSFCFLDIRSPGLGDTAMYLCATSSRQINQPQHFGDGTRLSIL.

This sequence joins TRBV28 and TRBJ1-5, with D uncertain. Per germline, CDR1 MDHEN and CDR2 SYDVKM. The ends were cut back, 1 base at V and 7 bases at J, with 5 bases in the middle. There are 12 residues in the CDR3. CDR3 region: CASSLSQQPQHF. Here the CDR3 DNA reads TGTGCCAGCAGTTTATCACAGCAGCCCCAGCATTTT.

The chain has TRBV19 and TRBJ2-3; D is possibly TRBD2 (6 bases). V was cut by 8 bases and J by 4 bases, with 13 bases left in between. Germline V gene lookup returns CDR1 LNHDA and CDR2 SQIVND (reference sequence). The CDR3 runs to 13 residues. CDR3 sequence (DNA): TGTGCCAGTTTGGGGAGGCAGGCAGATACGCAGTATTTT. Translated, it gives CASLGRQADTQYF.

CDR3 amino acids: CASSKDSNEKLFF. The DNA of the CDR3 is TGCGCCAGCAGCAAGGACAGTAATGAAAAACTGTTTTTT. The chain couples TRBV5-1 to TRBJ1-4; possible D gene TRBD1, 6 bases. Germline-derived CDR1 and CDR2 are SGHRS and YFSETQ. This CDR3 has 13 residues. Trimming removed 4 bases from V and 4 bases from J, with 8 bases in between.

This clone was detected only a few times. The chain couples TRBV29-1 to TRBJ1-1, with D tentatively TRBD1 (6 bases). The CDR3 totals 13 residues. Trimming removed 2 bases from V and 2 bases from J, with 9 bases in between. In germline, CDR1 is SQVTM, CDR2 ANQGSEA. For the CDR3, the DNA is TGCAGCGTTGAACAGGGGATTAACACTGAAGCTTTCTTT. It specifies CSVEQGINTEAFF. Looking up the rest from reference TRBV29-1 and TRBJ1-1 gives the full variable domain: SAVISQKPSRDICQRGTSLTIQCQVDSQVTMMFWYRQQPGQSLTLIATANQGSEATYESGFVIDKFPISRPNLTFSTLTVSNMSPEDSSIYLCSVEQGINTEAFFGQGTRLTVV.

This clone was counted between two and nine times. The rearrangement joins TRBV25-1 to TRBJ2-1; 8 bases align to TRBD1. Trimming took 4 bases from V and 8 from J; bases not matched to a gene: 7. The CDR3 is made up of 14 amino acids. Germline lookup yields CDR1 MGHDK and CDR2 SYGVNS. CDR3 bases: TGTGCCAGCAGTGCACGGCAGGGGGCGTATGAGCAGTTCTTC. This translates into CASSARQGAYEQFF. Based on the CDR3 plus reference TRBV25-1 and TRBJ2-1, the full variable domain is EADIYQTPRYLVIGTGKKITLECSQTMGHDKMYWYQQDPGMELHLIHYSYGVNSTEKGDLSSESTVSRIRTEHFPLTLESARPSHTSQYLCASSARQGAYEQFFGPGTRLTVL.

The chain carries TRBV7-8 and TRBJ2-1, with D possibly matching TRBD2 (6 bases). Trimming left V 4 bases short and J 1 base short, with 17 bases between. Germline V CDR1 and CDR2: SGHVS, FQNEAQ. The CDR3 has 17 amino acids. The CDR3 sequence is CASSSSTSSNSYNEQFF. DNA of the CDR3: TGTGCCAGCAGCTCCTCGACTAGTTCCAATTCCTACAATGAGCAGTTCTTC.

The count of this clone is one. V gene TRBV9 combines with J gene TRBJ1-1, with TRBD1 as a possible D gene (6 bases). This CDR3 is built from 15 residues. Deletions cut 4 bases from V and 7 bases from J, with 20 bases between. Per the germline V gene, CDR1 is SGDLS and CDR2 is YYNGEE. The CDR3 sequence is CASSRIGGGEFEAFF. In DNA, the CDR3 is TGTGCCAGCAGCCGGATTGGGGGCGGAGAATTTGAAGCTTTCTTT.

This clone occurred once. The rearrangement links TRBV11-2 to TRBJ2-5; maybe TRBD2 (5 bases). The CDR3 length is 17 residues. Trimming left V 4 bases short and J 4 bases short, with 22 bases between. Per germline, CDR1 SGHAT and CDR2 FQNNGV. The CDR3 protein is CASSSFRTDYEGETQYF. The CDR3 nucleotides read TGTGCCAGCAGCTCATTCAGAACAGACTACGAGGGAGAGACCCAGTACTTC. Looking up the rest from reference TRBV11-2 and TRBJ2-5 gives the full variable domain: EAGVAQSPRYKIIEKRQSVAFWCNPISGHATLYWYQQILGQGPKLLIQFQNNGVVDDSQLPKDRFSAERLKGVDSTLKIQPAKLEDSAVYLCASSSFRTDYEGETQYFGPGTRLLVL.